This is a list of T cell receptor beta chains from one sample in a study of shared clonotypes between healthy human individuals. Sequenced by immunoSEQ multiplex PCR; TCRdb stores in-frame clones only, minus some. The sample includes millions of clones, 85% to 95% of them seen just once. The sample comprised naive CD8+ T cells from PBMCs. These receptors all stem from a young man in good health. Some clones in this sample may be carry-over from other donors' samples. Each CDR3 is given with its conserved first and last residue. D genes are given only for firm matches. Some rows mark clone size as missing; the rest say once, few, many or name a class of expanded clone.

>.|TRBV7-9|TRBJ1-4|.
TGTGCCAGCAGGGGACGAACCGGGGATGAAAAACTGTTTTTT
CASRGRTGDEKLFF
>.|TRBV6-1|TRBJ1-1|.
TGTGCCAGCAGTGAGACAGGTCGTGGAAAAGCTTTCTTT
CASSETGRGKAFF
>.|TRBV11-2|TRBJ2-7|.
TGTGCCAGCAGCCCACCAGGGCTAGTAATCCACGAGCAGTACTTC
CASSPPGLVIHEQYF
>.|TRBV6-1|TRBJ1-1|.
TGTGCCAGCAGTGAATTGGGCATGAACACTGAAGCTTTCTTT
CASSELGMNTEAFF
>TRBD2|TRBV13|TRBJ2-3|.
TGTGCCAGCAGCTCGTCGACTAGCGGGGAGTGGGATACGCAGTATTTT
CASSSSTSGEWDTQYF
>TRBD1|TRBV11-2|TRBJ1-1|.
TGTGCCAGCAGCCCACGACAGGGGGACACTGAAGCTTTCTTT
CASSPRQGDTEAFF
>.|TRBV27|TRBJ1-2|.
TGTGCCAGCAGTTTAATCGCAGGATCTAACTATGGCTACACCTTC
CASSLIAGSNYGYTF
>.|TRBV15|TRBJ2-7|.
TGTGCCACCAGCAGCGACGCGACAGGCCTCTACGAGCAGTACTTC
CATSSDATGLYEQYF
>.|TRBV6-1|TRBJ1-5|.
TGTGCCAGCAGTGAGATCCCCAAGAGCAATCAGCCCCAGCATTTT
CASSEIPKSNQPQHF
>.|TRBV7-9|TRBJ2-2|.
TGTGCCAGCAGCTTAGTCCTCCGGGGGACCGGGGAGCTGTTTTTT
CASSLVLRGTGELFF
>TRBD1|TRBV7-2|TRBJ1-1|once
TGTGCCAGCAGCTTGGACAGGGGAGGTGAAGCTTTCTTT
CASSLDRGGEAFF
>.|TRBV19|TRBJ2-2|.
TGTGCCAGTAGTATATCGCGGGACACCGGGGAGCTGTTTTTT
CASSISRDTGELFF
>.|TRBV18|TRBJ1-1|.
TGTGCCAGCTATATTGAGGAGAGGACTGAAGCTTTCTTT
CASYIEERTEAFF
>.|TRBV27|TRBJ1-1|.
TGTGCCAGCAGCCAGGGTGAGGGATGGGATGAAGCTTTCTTT
CASSQGEGWDEAFF
>.|TRBV28|TRBJ1-1|.
TGTGCCAGCAGTTTCGTCACTGAAGCTTTCTTT
CASSFVTEAFF
>.|TRBV6-6|TRBJ1-2|.
TGTGCCAGCAGTTATTACCGGTTTCCGGGGGAGGACGGCTACACCTTC
CASSYYRFPGEDGYTF
>.|TRBV28|TRBJ2-7|.
TGTGCCAGCACTCTACTCCGGGACACCTCCTACGAGCAGTACTTC
CASTLLRDTSYEQYF
>TRBD1|TRBV2|TRBJ1-5|.
TGTGCCAGCAAGACAGGGGGCCCCAATCAGCCCCAGCATTTT
CASKTGGPNQPQHF
>.|TRBV7-9|TRBJ2-7|.
TGTGCCAGCGAAGGCCCGACTGGACTGTACGAGCAGTACTTC
CASEGPTGLYEQYF
>.|TRBV27|TRBJ2-1|.
TGTGCCAGCAGTTTAATGGTGGGAGCCTACAATGAGCAGTTCTTC
CASSLMVGAYNEQFF
>.|TRBV9|TRBJ2-1|.
TGTGCCAGCAGCGTGGCCGGGACTGCCTCTAATGAGCAGTTCTTC
CASSVAGTASNEQFF
>.|TRBV11-3|TRBJ2-5|.
TGTGCCAGCAGCTTAGGCGCCGGAGAGACCCAGTACTTC
CASSLGAGETQYF
>TRBD1|TRBV11-2|TRBJ2-5|.
TGTGCCAGCAGCTTAGACCGCCCGGGACAGGGTTCCGAGACCCAGTACTTC
CASSLDRPGQGSETQYF
>.|TRBV27|TRBJ2-7|.
TGTGCCAGCAGTCCCCGACAGGACATTCTTTACGAGCAGTACTTC
CASSPRQDILYEQYF
>.|TRBV4-2|TRBJ2-1|.
TGTGCCAGCAGCCAAGCGAATGAGCAGTTCTTC
CASSQANEQFF
>TRBD1|TRBV27|TRBJ1-2|.
TGTGCCAGCAGTTCGTGGACAGGGGGCGGGTATGGCTACACCTTC
CASSSWTGGGYGYTF
>.|TRBV19|TRBJ1-1|once
TGTGCCAGTAGTATTTTAAAGGGTACTGAAGCTTTCTTT
CASSILKGTEAFF
>.|TRBV7-9|TRBJ2-3|.
TGTGCCAGCACCTCAGAAGGTTCAGATACGCAGTATTTT
CASTSEGSDTQYF
>TRBD2|TRBV9|TRBJ2-2|few
TGTGCCAGCAGCACCGAGCGGGAGCCGGGCACCGGGGAGCTGTTTTTT
CASSTEREPGTGELFF
>.|TRBV5-6|TRBJ2-2|.
TGTGCCAGCAGCTTAGGGGGAGTACGCGGGGAGCTGTTTTTT
CASSLGGVRGELFF
>.|TRBV5-4|TRBJ1-2|.
TGTGCCAGCACCTTTTCAGGGAACTATGGCTACACCTTC
CASTFSGNYGYTF
>.|TRBV27|TRBJ2-7|.
TGTGCCAGCAGTTTATCTGTCGTTCACGAGCAGTACTTC
CASSLSVVHEQYF
>TRBD2|TRBV7-2|TRBJ2-3|.
TGTGCCAGCAGCCCCTGGCTAGCGGGAGCGCGTAGGGATACGCAGTATTTT
CASSPWLAGARRDTQYF
>.|TRBV2|TRBJ1-1|few
TGTGCCAGCAGAGGCGCCAACTTGAGGGACACTGAAGCTTTCTTT
CASRGANLRDTEAFF
>TRBD1|TRBV5-8|TRBJ2-6|.
TGTGCCACCCGAAGGGGGCCCTCTGGGGCCAACGTCCTGACTTTC
CATRRGPSGANVLTF
>TRBD2|TRBV28|TRBJ2-7|.
TGTGCCAGCAGTCCAGAGCGGGAGGGCCCTTACGAGCAGTACTTC
CASSPEREGPYEQYF
>.|TRBV2|TRBJ1-1|.
TGTGCCAGCATATCTCCAGGTGTGGCTTTCTTT
CASISPGVAFF
>.|TRBV9|TRBJ2-3|.
TGTGCCAGCAGCCCCGGGGAAAACGGAGATACGCAGTATTTT
CASSPGENGDTQYF
>.|TRBV7-9|TRBJ1-4|.
TGTGCCAGCAGCTTAGCCAGGGGTGAAAAACTGTTTTTT
CASSLARGEKLFF
>.|TRBV29-1|TRBJ1-1|.
TGCAGCGTTGAAAACCGGATCATAATGAGCACTGAAGCTTTCTTT
CSVENRIIMSTEAFF
>.|TRBV10-3|TRBJ2-1|.
TGTGCCATCAGTGAGAGGCGGGGTAATTACAATGAGCAGTTCTTC
CAISERRGNYNEQFF
>.|TRBV5-1|TRBJ2-3|.
TGCGCCAGCAGCTTTTCTAGCACAGATACGCAGTATTTT
CASSFSSTDTQYF
>.|TRBV27|TRBJ1-3|.
TGTGCCAGCAGTTTAGTGGGTCACTCGGGAAACACCATATATTTT
CASSLVGHSGNTIYF
>.|TRBV19|TRBJ2-1|.
TGTGCCAGTAGTATCCCTCGGACTGATAATGAGCAGTTCTTC
CASSIPRTDNEQFF
>.|TRBV9|TRBJ2-7|.
TGTGCCAGCAGCCAGGGGGGACAAGCCTACGAGCAGTACTTC
CASSQGGQAYEQYF
>.|TRBV2|TRBJ2-1|.
TGTGCCAGCAGTTACTCAGGGGGGGTCGGCTACAATGAGCAGTTCTTC
CASSYSGGVGYNEQFF
>TRBD2|TRBV4-1|TRBJ2-1|.
TGCGCCAGCAGCCAAGGACTAGCGGGATCTACTTACAATGAGCAGTTCTTC
CASSQGLAGSTYNEQFF
>.|TRBV19|TRBJ1-1|.
TGTGCCAGTACAGGGAGGGGGGCGAACACTGAAGCTTTCTTT
CASTGRGANTEAFF
>.|TRBV28|TRBJ2-1|.
TGTGCCAGCACCCAGCAGGGATACAATGAGCAGTTCTTC
CASTQQGYNEQFF
>.|TRBV30|TRBJ1-3|.
TGTGCCTGGATCGGGGGGGGCTCGAGGAACACCATATATTTT
CAWIGGGSRNTIYF
>TRBD1|TRBV5-1|TRBJ2-3|.
TGCGCCAGCAGCTTGGCGTCACAGGGGCGGCGCACAGATACGCAGTATTTT
CASSLASQGRRTDTQYF
>.|TRBV18|TRBJ2-7|.
TGTGCCAGCTCACCAAGAGGGGGGCAGGACTCCTACGAGCAGTACTTC
CASSPRGGQDSYEQYF
>.|TRBV5-1|TRBJ1-1|.
TGCGCCAGCAGCCAGGGGAGCGTAGACACTGAAGCTTTCTTT
CASSQGSVDTEAFF
>.|TRBV10-2|TRBJ2-1|few
TGCGCCAGCAGGGGGGGCAATGAGCAGTTCTTC
CASRGGNEQFF
>TRBD1|TRBV9|TRBJ2-3|.
TGTGCCAGCAGCGGAAACAGGGGGTCCCCAGATACGCAGTATTTT
CASSGNRGSPDTQYF
>TRBD1|TRBV10-1|TRBJ1-1|.
TGCGCCAGCAGTGGGGGACAGATTGAAGCTTTCTTT
CASSGGQIEAFF
>TRBD2|TRBV15|TRBJ2-1|.
TGTGCCACCAACGATGGGACTAGTCGTTTAAATGAGCAGTTCTTC
CATNDGTSRLNEQFF
>.|TRBV5-1|TRBJ2-1|.
TGCGCCAGCAGCTTGAGTCCCTACAATGAGCAGTTCTTC
CASSLSPYNEQFF
>TRBD1|TRBV2|TRBJ1-4|.
TGTGCCAGCAGTAGGACAGGGGAAAATTCGAATGAAAAACTGTTTTTT
CASSRTGENSNEKLFF